These T cell receptor beta chains were read from a single sample in a study of blood T cell repertoires in COVID-19. Produced via immunoSEQ multiplex PCR; TCRdb's table is partial and in-frame only. Among roughly 200,000 clones listed, approximately 91% were seen once. Input material: peripheral blood. The receptors were sampled from a woman aged 40 to 50 who had recovered from COVID-19. Both conserved end residues are part of each CDR3. Each record gives: clone size, J gene, D gene, V gene, CDR3 protein, CDR3 DNA. D genes are given only for firm matches. Clone size is not always given. Where it is, it says once, few, many or a class for expanded clones.

>once|TRBJ1-4|TRBD1|TRBV30
CAWSVGGTVNEKLFF
TGTGCCTGGAGTGTCGGCGGGACAGTTAATGAAAAACTGTTTTTT
>-|TRBJ2-1|-|TRBV28
CASSLLRLDDEQFF
TGTGCCAGCAGTTTACTCCGACTAGACGATGAGCAGTTCTTC
>-|TRBJ1-5|TRBD1|TRBV6-1
CASSEGTGFKTPQHF
TGTGCCAGCAGTGAAGGGACAGGGTTTAAGACTCCCCAGCATTTT
>-|TRBJ2-5|TRBD2|TRBV5-4
CASSLRGLAGGPGETQYF
TGTGCCAGCAGCTTGAGGGGACTAGCGGGAGGGCCTGGGGAGACCCAGTACTTC
>once|TRBJ2-7|-|TRBV29-1
CSVFTPVRYEQYF
TGCAGCGTTTTCACTCCGGTTCGCTACGAGCAGTACTTC
>-|TRBJ1-3|TRBD1|TRBV28
CASSLGDRIRDTIYF
TGTGCCAGCAGTTTAGGGGACAGAATTAGGGACACCATATATTTT
>-|TRBJ2-2|-|TRBV24-1
CATSDARGRTGELFF
TGTGCCACCAGTGATGCCAGGGGTAGAACCGGGGAGCTGTTTTTT
>-|TRBJ2-2|TRBD1|TRBV5-4
CASSASGTENTGELFF
TGTGCCAGCAGCGCCTCCGGGACAGAGAACACCGGGGAGCTGTTTTTT
>-|TRBJ2-7|-|TRBV19
CASSSAHLATHEQYF
TGTGCCAGTAGTTCCGCCCACCTAGCGACCCACGAGCAGTACTTC
>-|TRBJ1-6|-|TRBV10-1
CASSPGRGQNSYNSPLHF
TGCGCCAGCAGTCCTGGGAGGGGACAAAACTCCTATAATTCACCCCTCCACTTT
>few|TRBJ1-6|TRBD1|TRBV27
CASSPRQGDNSPLHF
TGTGCCAGCAGTCCAAGACAGGGAGACAATTCACCCCTCCACTTT
>-|TRBJ1-1|-|TRBV3-1/TRBV3-2
CASSPGEMNTEAFF
TGTGCCAGCAGCCCTGGGGAGATGAACACTGAAGCTTTCTTT
>-|TRBJ1-5|TRBD1|TRBV27
CASSFPGTGGINQPQHF
TGTGCCAGCAGTTTCCCCGGGACAGGGGGCATAAATCAGCCCCAGCATTTT
>once|TRBJ2-4|TRBD1|TRBV4-2
CASSPRDRGGDIQYF
TGTGCCAGCAGCCCCCGGGACAGGGGAGGAGACATTCAGTACTTC
>-|TRBJ1-5|-|TRBV29-1
CSVTGGGNQPQHF
TGCAGCGTGACAGGAGGCGGCAATCAGCCCCAGCATTTT